This section outlines one T cell receptor (beta chain) sequence together with its context. Germline is not matched at one junction end, which may reflect a read error. CDR1 and CDR2, looked up from the germline V gene, are SGHDT and YYEEEE. The CDR3 runs 18 amino acids, cysteine and phenylalanine included. Only the CDR3 part of the read is kept: 54 bases, read in frame from the first base. The library was built by means of 5' RACE. Before sequencing, the TCRbeta libraries were pooled in proportion to the number of cells sorted for each library. Total RNA from sorted cells was extracted with RNAzol RT, and cDNA was made with an oligo(dT) primer and a template-switching oligo. Using Kapa HiFi, PCR amplified the TCRbeta V-CDR3-J region between a SMARTer oligo primer and a TCRbeta constant-region primer. A second PCR attached Illumina adaptors and sample-specific index barcodes, followed by HighPrep bead cleanup and Bioanalyzer confirmation of a band of roughly 650 bp. Libraries were sequenced on an Illumina MiSeq with 2x151 bp paired-end reads. On the study's bioinformatics: An in-house Java program demultiplexed the reads, and MiXCR assigned TCRbeta annotations and counted clonotypes. Repertoire overlap was assessed with Morisita-Horn indices from the R package vegan, and UPGMA clustering and Circos plots of recurring clonotypes were generated. Shannon diversity and richness were normalized to the highest possible value given the input cell numbers, yielding values from 0 to 1. MUSCLE was used to align CDR3beta sequences, SeqinR to compute distances, and R to plot multidimensional scaling. TCRdb cleaned the public reads at Q25 with fastp, built clones with MiXCR and kept in-frame beta chains. A single entry per CDR3 protein holds the most common genes and DNA from its merged rows. V and J calls and clone size were set by TCRdb, not the authors. Here the sample has roughly 1,500 distinct CDR3 sequences; approximately 6% occur a single time. The leading ten clones occupy around 30% of the sample.

This sample is part of a study of Japanese encephalitis immunity and Zika vaccine responses (dated by TCRdb to the early 2020s). Study-level background: Each included participant got alum-adjuvanted ZPIV three times, at weeks 0, 4 and 28, with every dose being 5.0 ug. Two to three months ahead of the first ZPIV dose, 11 to 13 participants were given JEV vaccine (IXIARO) as a two-dose regimen with the doses 28 days apart. Twelve participants received one dose of YFV vaccine (YF-VAX) before ZPIV, and several participants were flavivirus-naive. For TCR sequencing, five to seven representative participants were selected from each pre-vaccination group, and samples were taken at week 0 (after pre-vaccination, before ZPIV) and at week 52. TCR repertoires were also analyzed from three flavivirus-naive individuals at weeks 2, 6 and 52 after starting ZPIV vaccination. For stimulations, either ZIKV structural-protein peptide pools divided into flavivirus-conserved and non-conserved sets or JEV or YFV peptides matching the pre-vaccination were used. ZIKV peptides were 15-mers overlapping by 11 residues, selected for NetMHCpan/NetMHCII-predicted epitopes with affinity below 50 nM. The study asked whether earlier vaccination against Japanese encephalitis virus (JEV) or yellow fever virus (YFV) shaped CD4 T cell responses to the Zika vaccine. Broader findings and caveats from the paper: CD8 T cell responses to ZIKV peptide pools were of very low magnitude and seen in only a few individuals. The analysis was restricted to a subset of trial participants with three doses and adequate samples, and the entire vaccinated cohort was not analyzed. Higher repertoire similarity across time-points and stimulations was observed in JEV-pre-vaccinated donors than in YFV-pre-vaccinated donors, indicating that more clonotypes were common to ZIKV and JEV stimulation. The individual peptides behind the cross-reactive responses were not identified because limits on sample size made peptide-pool deconvolution impossible. The samples grouped by participant and showed no similarity across individuals, which suggests that no public TCRs were detected. In JEV-pre-vaccinated donors, the repertoire richness of CD4 T cells responding to conserved ZIKV epitopes decreased significantly after ZPIV.

After labeling with CellTrace CFSE, PBMCs were cultured for 5 to 6 days in RPMI containing about 8.3% human serum along with peptide pools, each at 1 ug/mL. Unfixed proliferating CD4 T cells were sorted on a BD FACSAria as live CD56-CD19-CD16-CD3+CD4+ CFSE-low cells. The enrolled adults were healthy, and microneutralization screening showed them to be seronegative for ZIKV, JEV, YFV, DENV and WNV. The samples were drawn from a phase 1 trial of an alum-adjuvanted Zika purified-inactivated virus (ZPIV) vaccine that was randomized, double-blinded and placebo-controlled. Peripheral blood mononuclear cells were isolated by standard procedure and stored frozen in liquid nitrogen until use.

The sequencing used antigen-activated CD4+ T cells from blood, cultured, collected during a Zika inactivated vaccine study. The rearrangement joined TRBV5-6 to TRBJ2-2, with a weak D call of TRBD2 (5 bases match). This TCR was recovered from an adult woman who received an inactivated Zika virus vaccine. For the CDR3, the sequence is CASSSLSEGPTNTWELFF. The DNA sequence is given as TGTGCCAGCAGCTCACTTAGCGAAGGACCCACGAACACCTGGGAGCTGTTTTTT.